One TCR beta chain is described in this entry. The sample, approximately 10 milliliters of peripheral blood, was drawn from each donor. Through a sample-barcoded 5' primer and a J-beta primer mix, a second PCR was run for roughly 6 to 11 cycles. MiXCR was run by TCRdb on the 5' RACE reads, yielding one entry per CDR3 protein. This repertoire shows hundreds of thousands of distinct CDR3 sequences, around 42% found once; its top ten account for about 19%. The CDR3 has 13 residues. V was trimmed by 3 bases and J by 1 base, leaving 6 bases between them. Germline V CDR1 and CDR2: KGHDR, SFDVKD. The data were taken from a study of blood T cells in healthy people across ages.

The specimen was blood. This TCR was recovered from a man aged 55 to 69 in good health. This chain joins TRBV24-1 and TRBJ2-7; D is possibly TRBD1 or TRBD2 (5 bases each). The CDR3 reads CATSDGGSYEQYF. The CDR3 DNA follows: TGTGCCACCAGTGATGGGGGTTCCTACGAGCAGTACTTC.